The 20 T cell receptor beta chains presented below share a single source sample, sequenced in a study of cytomegalovirus exposure and HLA in healthy donors. 13 Jbeta primers and 60 Vbeta primers were used for the PCR. Sequenced by immunoSEQ multiplex PCR; TCRdb stores in-frame clones only, minus some. The data show 99,000 or so clones, with around 80% seen just once and approximately 1.7% held by the top ten. The sequenced sample was PBMCs. The receptors originated from a woman in her thirties or forties in good health and CMV-seronegative.

This clone was observed a single time. This rearrangement joins TRBV27 to TRBJ1-2; 8 bases agree with TRBD1. The CDR3 spans 14 residues. The V and J ends lost 8 bases and 3 bases, in that order; junction bases with no gene match: 8. The germline V gene has CDR1 MNHEY and CDR2 SMNVEV (reference sequence). CDR3 sequence reads: CASGRTGTYYGYTF. The CDR3 DNA follows: TGTGCCAGCGGCCGGACAGGGACCTACTATGGCTACACCTTC.

This clone was detected only a few times. The chain has TRBV7-9 and TRBJ2-1; TRBD2 matches 10 bases. Trimming at V came to 5 bases and at J to 6 bases, leaving 7 bases not matched to a gene. Germline lookup yields CDR1 SEHNR and CDR2 FQNEAQ (reference sequence). CDR3 size: 15 residues. Written as DNA, the CDR3 is TGTGCCAGCAGCCACGGACTAGCGGCACTCAATGAGCAGTTCTTC. It translates to CASSHGLAALNEQFF.

V gene TRBV5-6 combines with J gene TRBJ2-3, with TRBD1 matching over 9 bases. Germline-derived CDR1 and CDR2 are SGHDT and YYEEEE. Losses at the gene ends were 7 bases for V and 3 bases for J; bases not matched to a gene: 6. This CDR3 comprises 14 residues. CDR3 nucleotides: TGTGCCAGCGGCAAGGGACAGGGAACAGATACGCAGTATTTT. Translated, it gives CASGKGQGTDTQYF.

The rearrangement uses TRBV19 and TRBJ1-1, with D hard to call. This CDR3 is built from 12 residues. Germline V gives CDR1 LNHDA, CDR2 SQIVND (reference sequence). V was cut by 5 bases and J by 6 bases, with 10 bases left in between. CDR3 sequence reads: CASSPGSSEAFF. In nucleotides, the CDR3 is TGTGCCAGTAGTCCGGGGTCTTCTGAAGCTTTCTTT. Full variable domain (remainder filled in from reference TRBV19 and TRBJ1-1): DGGITQSPKYLFRKEGQNVTLSCEQNLNHDAMYWYRQDPGQGLRLIYYSQIVNDFQKGDIAEGYSVSREKKESFPLTVTSAQKNPTAFYLCASSPGSSEAFFGQGTRLTVV.

This clone was recorded only once. This rearrangement joins TRBV28 to TRBJ1-1; no definite D call. From germline, CDR1 is MDHEN and CDR2 SYDVKM. The CDR3 consists of 14 residues. The V end lost 7 bases, the J end lost 4 bases, and 16 bases lay between the germline ends. CDR3 protein: CASTLEVLGTEAFF. The DNA of the CDR3 is TGTGCCAGCACCCTCGAGGTTTTGGGCACTGAAGCTTTCTTT.

This clone was seen just once. The chain couples TRBV29-1 to TRBJ2-2, with 9 bases lining up with TRBD1. This CDR3 comprises 15 residues. Germline V lookup: CDR1 SQVTM, CDR2 ANQGSEA. The ends lost 6 bases at V and 1 base at J; junction bases unmatched: 6. The CDR3 sequence: CSVERTGENTGELFF. The CDR3 bases are TGCAGCGTCGAACGGACAGGGGAGAACACCGGGGAGCTGTTTTTT.

This clone was found a few times. The chain links TRBV5-4 to TRBJ1-2; D perhaps matches TRBD1 (5 bases). The V end was cut by 0 bases, the J end by 1 base, with 7 bases between. This CDR3 region has 14 residues. CDR1 and CDR2 (germline): SGHNT, YYREEE (reference sequence). The CDR3 reads CASSLVGGNYGYTF. CDR3 DNA: TGTGCCAGCAGCTTGGTGGGGGGTAACTATGGCTACACCTTC.

The chain couples TRBV7-3 to TRBJ2-2, with 10 bases lining up with TRBD2. Germline-derived CDR1 and CDR2 are SGHTA and FQGTGA. The CDR3 loop spans 17 amino acids. Trimming at V came to 1 base and at J to 4 bases, leaving 6 bases not matched to a gene. The CDR3 loop is CASSLRGSSGSTGELFF. CDR3 in DNA: TGTGCCAGCAGCTTAAGGGGGTCTAGCGGGAGCACCGGGGAGCTGTTTTTT.

The rearrangement links TRBV18 to TRBJ2-7; D possibly corresponds to TRBD1 (5 bases). Per the germline V gene, CDR1 is KGHSH and CDR2 is LQKENI. The CDR3 extends over 15 amino acids. V lost 4 bases to trimming and J lost 3 bases, with 16 bases between them. For the CDR3, the DNA is TGTGCCAGCTCACTTACTTTGACAGCTAACTACGAGCAGTACTTC. Encoded protein: CASSLTLTANYEQYF.

The V call is TRBV11-2, the J call TRBJ1-1; possible D gene TRBD1, 5 bases. Trimming stripped 1 base from V and 5 bases from J, with 14 bases between. The CDR3 runs 15 residues. The V gene's germline CDR1 is SGHAT and CDR2 FQNNGV. The CDR3 coding sequence is TGTGCCAGCAGCTTAGGCAGGGAATACGGGACTGAAGCTTTCTTT. It specifies CASSLGREYGTEAFF.

The rearrangement links TRBV19 to TRBJ1-2; D is possibly TRBD1 (5 bases). Germline assignment: CDR1 LNHDA and CDR2 SQIVND (reference sequence). This CDR3 contains 14 residues. V was cut by 5 bases and J by 5 bases, with 15 bases left in between. In DNA form, the CDR3 reads TGTGCCAGTAGTCGCGAAAGGCAGGGTTATGGCTACACCTTC. Encoded protein: CASSRERQGYGYTF.

The count of this clone is one. This chain joins TRBV7-6 and TRBJ2-3; 7 nucleotides match TRBD2. The V segment lost 5 bases and the J segment 3 bases; nucleotides outside the gene matches: 5. Germline CDR1 SGHVS, CDR2 FNYEAQ. The CDR3 is 14 residues long. CDR3 region: CASSPSGGTDTQYF. The CDR3 coding sequence is TGTGCCAGCAGCCCCTCGGGAGGAACAGATACGCAGTATTTT.

The count of this clone is one. V usage is TRBV15 and J usage is TRBJ2-2, with TRBD1 matching 11 bases. The CDR3 is 15 amino acids. The germline V gene has CDR1 LNHNV and CDR2 YYDKDF (reference sequence). Trimming took 5 bases from V and 6 from J; bases not matched to a gene: 5. For the CDR3, the DNA is TGTGCCACCAGCCTCGGACAGGGGGCCTCCGGGGAGCTGTTTTTT. Amino acids: CATSLGQGASGELFF.

This clone was counted only a few times. The V gene is TRBV19, the J gene TRBJ1-5; 8 bases fit TRBD1. This CDR3 has 16 residues. Looked up from germline, CDR1 is LNHDA and CDR2 is SQIVND (reference sequence). Unmatched junction bases numbered 10, after V lost 3 bases and J lost 6 bases. The CDR3 spells CASSIPHTGGGQPQHF. The CDR3 DNA sequence: TGTGCCAGTAGTATCCCCCACACAGGGGGTGGTCAGCCCCAGCATTTT.

The rearrangement joins TRBV11-2 to TRBJ2-1; tentative D call: TRBD2 (6 bases). The length of the CDR3 is 15 residues. Germline lookup yields CDR1 SGHAT and CDR2 FQNNGV. V was pared by 3 bases and J by 7 bases, with 16 bases between. CDR3 amino acids: CASSFGASDGNEQFF. In DNA, the CDR3 is TGTGCCAGCAGCTTTGGGGCTAGCGATGGAAATGAGCAGTTCTTC.

The chain employs TRBV7-3 and TRBJ2-7, with D tentatively TRBD2 (6 bases). The CDR3 contains 13 residues. Germline V gene data show CDR1 as SGHTA and CDR2 as FQGTGA. Trimming shortened V by 2 bases and J by 3 bases, and 8 bases separated the two germline ends. This CDR3 reads CASSLGTRYEQYF. As DNA, the CDR3 is TGTGCCAGCAGCTTAGGGACTCGCTACGAGCAGTACTTC.

V usage is TRBV19 and J usage is TRBJ1-5; D is ambiguous. Germline V CDR1 and CDR2: LNHDA, SQIVND (reference sequence). The CDR3 extends over 15 amino acids. The V end lost 0 bases, the J end lost 7 bases, and 13 bases lay between the germline ends. The CDR3 loop reads CASSIDTFGGQPQHF. The CDR3 DNA reads as TGTGCCAGTAGTATAGATACGTTCGGAGGACAGCCCCAGCATTTT.

V gene TRBV9 combines with J gene TRBJ2-3; a possible D gene is TRBD2 (5 bases). Looked up from germline, CDR1 is SGDLS and CDR2 is YYNGEE. V lost 2 bases and J 2 bases, leaving 15 bases between the germline ends. This CDR3 region has 16 residues. In DNA, the CDR3 is TGTGCCAGCAGCGTTCGTCCGACTACCTTCACAGATACGCAGTATTTT. It encodes CASSVRPTTFTDTQYF.

V is TRBV4-1 and J is TRBJ2-3, with 9 bases fitting TRBD2. The J segment lost 4 bases and the V segment lost 0 bases, leaving 8 bases of the junction unmatched. In germline, CDR1 is MGHRA, CDR2 YSYEKL. The CDR3 has 17 amino acids. DNA of the CDR3: TGCGCCAGCAGCCAAGATTCCTATAGCGGGAGAGCAGATACGCAGTATTTT. It specifies CASSQDSYSGRADTQYF.

The J gene is TRBJ2-2, the V gene TRBV19, with D unclear. Germline-derived CDR1 and CDR2 are LNHDA and SQIVND (reference sequence). Trimming cost V 4 bases and J 5 bases, with 8 bases left between them. This CDR3 contains 13 residues. The CDR3 loop is CASSTRRTGELFF. The CDR3 DNA reads TGTGCCAGTAGTACTAGGCGTACCGGGGAGCTGTTTTTT.